This T cell receptor (beta chain) emerged from a study of blood T cell repertoires in COVID-19. Overall study: Both acute and convalescent COVID-19 samples were obtained from the United States, Italy and Spain. Sources were T cells, B-cell-depleted T cells, or PBMCs; the material itself was cDNA or gDNA.

Of note for this clone: Other DNA sequences from this sample encode an identical CDR3 as well.

Original data processing: How many nucleated cells were present was estimated from reference gene primer amplification. TCRdb's copy holds only in-frame clones and misses some; the assay was immunoSEQ multiplex PCR. V and J calls and clone size are those listed in that table; D and trimming were worked out from the DNA. The sample lists 70,000 or so clones; around 86% were seen once. The germline CDR1 and CDR2 sequences are DFQATT and SNEGSKA (reference sequence). This CDR3 is built from 11 residues. The ends were cut back, 6 bases at V and 1 base at J, with 6 bases in the middle. The sequencing input was peripheral blood. The chain uses TRBV20-1 and TRBJ2-5, with a weak D call TRBD2 (6 bases). This TCR derives from a woman aged 55-75 years with acute or convalescent COVID-19. The CDR3 DNA is TGCAGTGCGGGGGGCCAAGAGACCCAGTACTTC. Protein: CSAGGQETQYF.